Shown below are 27 T cell receptor beta chains from a single sample sequenced in a study of CXCR3-negative and CXCR3-positive naive CD8 T cells. All TRB cDNA libraries came from 5' RACE performed with UMI labels. No DNA is given; TCRdb re-called the 5' RACE reads and lists each CDR3 protein once. The table lists 80,000 to 95,000 distinct CDR3 sequences, with roughly 1.5% in the top ten. Specimen: naive CXCR3- CD8+ T cells from blood. Subset here: CD45RO-CCR7+CD27+CD95- naive CD8+ T cells lacking CXCR3 (TNR3-). These receptor sequences come from a human donor in good health. Some clones in this sample may be carry-over from other donors' samples.

The chain has TRBV29-1 and TRBJ2-2. The CDR3 runs to 12 residues. From germline, CDR1 is SQVTM and CDR2 ANQGSEA. CDR3 sequence reads: CSVDSQTGELFF.

V usage is TRBV20-1 and J usage is TRBJ2-1; TCRdb's assignment of TRBD1 cannot be checked, as there is no DNA. The CDR3 is 15 residues long. The germline gives CDR1 DFQATT, CDR2 SNEGSKA (reference sequence). This chain's CDR3 is CSASEGGNTYNEQFF.

This chain uses TRBV4-2 with TRBJ1-2; TCRdb proposes TRBD1, but this gene call is untestable without DNA. The CDR3 consists of 14 residues. Germline V gene lookup returns CDR1 LGHNA and CDR2 YNFKEQ. The CDR3 reads CASSQDLGAYGYTF.

J is TRBJ1-1 and V is TRBV7-2; TCRdb indicates TRBD1, and absent DNA this call remains unverified. Germline V gene lookup returns CDR1 SGHTA and CDR2 FQGNSA. There are 18 residues in the CDR3. The CDR3 is CASSLYAVGTGGGVEAFF.

V and J are TRBV7-9 and TRBJ2-1; TCRdb names TRBD2, which stays unverified in the absence of DNA. Germline CDR1 SEHNR, CDR2 FQNEAQ (reference sequence). The CDR3 spans 16 residues. The CDR3 reads CASSGPARTDYNEQFF.

The chain joins TRBV28 to TRBJ2-7; the TRBD1 assignment by TCRdb is unverifiable without DNA. CDR1 MDHEN and CDR2 SYDVKM come from the germline V gene. The CDR3 is 12 residues long. The CDR3: CASSYQGNEQYF.

The chain employs TRBV3-1 and TRBJ1-2. CDR3 length: 16 residues. CDR1 is LGHDT and CDR2 is YNNKEL in the germline V gene (reference sequence). Here the CDR3 reads CASSQDEGQPIYGYTF.

The chain couples TRBV28 to TRBJ2-5; TCRdb names TRBD2, which stays unverified in the absence of DNA. This CDR3 has 15 residues. Germline V gene lookup returns CDR1 MDHEN and CDR2 SYDVKM. CDR3 amino acids: CASSLAGLTLETQYF.

V gene TRBV2 combines with J gene TRBJ1-4; TCRdb names TRBD1, which stays unverified in the absence of DNA. This CDR3 is built from 13 residues. Per germline, CDR1 SNHLY and CDR2 FYNNEI. CDR3 sequence: CASSSTGYEKLFF.

This chain uses TRBV30 with TRBJ2-7. The germline V gene encodes CDR1 GTSNPN and CDR2 SVGIG (reference sequence). The CDR3 runs to 12 residues. CDR3 protein: CAWSPGAYEQHF.

The chain combines TRBV9 with TRBJ2-1; TCRdb picks TRBD1, but there is no DNA to check that call. Germline CDR1 reads SGDLS; CDR2 reads YYNGEE. This CDR3 is built from 16 residues. CDR3 amino acids: CASSVEGLPSYNEQFF.

The chain couples TRBV20-1 to TRBJ2-5; TCRdb selects TRBD2, and the lack of DNA leaves this call unchecked. The CDR3 consists of 14 residues. The germline CDR1 and CDR2 sequences are DFQATT and SNEGSKA (reference sequence). The chain's CDR3 is CSAPGTSFQETQYF.

The V gene is TRBV19, the J gene TRBJ1-1; with no DNA, the TCRdb D assignment of TRBD1 cannot be verified. Germline V lookup: CDR1 LNHDA, CDR2 SQIVND (reference sequence). There are 15 residues in the CDR3. CDR3 residues: CASSIDLEGYTEAFF.

This rearrangement joins TRBV29-1 to TRBJ1-1; TCRdb's assignment of TRBD1 cannot be checked, as there is no DNA. This CDR3 comprises 13 residues. Looked up from germline, CDR1 is SQVTM and CDR2 is ANQGSEA. The CDR3: CSAHPTGVPEAFF.

The CDR3 region is CASSLLQDYGYTF. The rearrangement joins TRBV5-1 to TRBJ1-2. The CDR3 is 13 amino acids. Looked up from germline, CDR1 is SGHRS and CDR2 is YFSETQ.

This rearrangement joins TRBV28 to TRBJ2-7; TCRdb's assignment of TRBD2 cannot be checked, as there is no DNA. The germline V gene has CDR1 MDHEN and CDR2 SYDVKM. The CDR3 loop spans 16 amino acids. CDR3 amino acids: CASNGRLAGSSYEQYF.

V and J are TRBV4-2 and TRBJ2-7; absent DNA, TCRdb's TRBD1 call cannot be checked. Germline assignment: CDR1 LGHNA and CDR2 YNFKEQ. CDR3 size: 15 residues. The CDR3: CASSQGGGGLGEQYF.

V gene TRBV6-2 or TRBV6-3 combines with J gene TRBJ2-7; TCRdb selects TRBD1, and the lack of DNA leaves this call unchecked. CDR1 is MNHEY, CDR2 SVGEGT, per germline. The CDR3 length is 14 residues. The CDR3: CASSYEDRSYEQYF.

The chain combines TRBV20-1 with TRBJ2-5; TCRdb's D call of TRBD1 is untestable without DNA. This CDR3 spans 14 amino acids. CDR1 DFQATT and CDR2 SNEGSKA come from the germline V gene (reference sequence). This CDR3 reads CSATTEQGWETQYF.

This chain connects TRBV29-1 to TRBJ1-2; no DNA is available, so the TRBD1 call from TCRdb remains unchecked. The CDR3 is 16 amino acids. CDR1 is SQVTM and CDR2 is ANQGSEA in the germline V gene. This chain's CDR3 is CSVEDRTGKRLYGYTF.

The chain is built from TRBV7-9 and TRBJ2-1; the D gene TCRdb calls, TRBD2, cannot be checked with no DNA. In germline, CDR1 is SEHNR, CDR2 FQNEAQ (reference sequence). This CDR3 spans 15 amino acids. CDR3 sequence: CASSLGGRGYNEQFF.

The chain recombines TRBV5-1 with TRBJ2-7; TCRdb names TRBD1, which stays unverified in the absence of DNA. This CDR3 region has 14 residues. Germline V gives CDR1 SGHRS, CDR2 YFSETQ. CDR3 residues: CASSTGTGGYEQYF.

V and J are TRBV7-9 and TRBJ2-3; the D call of TRBD2 rests on TCRdb alone, since no DNA is present to check it. In germline, CDR1 is SEHNR, CDR2 FQNEAQ (reference sequence). The CDR3 contains 16 residues. CDR3 amino acids: CASSLAPSGPTDTQYF.

The J gene is TRBJ1-2, the V gene TRBV7-8. CDR3 length: 12 residues. CDR1 and CDR2 from the germline V gene are SGHVS and FQNEAQ. This chain's CDR3 is CASSTLPYGYTF.

V is TRBV21-1 and J is TRBJ2-7; the TCRdb call, TRBD1, lacks DNA for checking. TRBV21-1 is classified as a pseudogene. This CDR3 is 17 amino acids long. The CDR3 loop reads CASSKALWDRGLYEQYF.

This chain uses TRBV3-1 with TRBJ1-1; TCRdb lists TRBD1, though no DNA is available to test this call. The CDR3 loop spans 15 amino acids. Germline assignment: CDR1 LGHDT and CDR2 YNNKEL (reference sequence). The CDR3 sequence is CASSTRTGKNTEAFF.

V gene TRBV4-1 combines with J gene TRBJ2-2. CDR1 and CDR2 from the germline V gene are MGHRA and YSYEKL. The CDR3 covers 14 residues. Here the CDR3 reads CASSHSQNTGELFF.